This T cell receptor beta chain originates from a study of control samples from healthy donors and cancer patients. This clone was seen just once. The CDR3 is made up of 15 amino acids. The germline V gene encodes CDR1 SGHAT and CDR2 FQNNGV. V was cut by 1 base and J by 5 bases, with 9 bases left in between. Clones were sequenced by immunoSEQ multiplex PCR, and TCRdb holds only the in-frame ones, with some missing. The table lists 5,500 to 8,500 clones, roughly 70% of them singletons, with approximately 16% in the top ten. The origin of this receptor is a male donor with melanoma. V usage is TRBV11-2 and J usage is TRBJ1-6, with D unclear. What was sequenced was formalin-fixed, paraffin-embedded tissue. The CDR3 is CASSLGGWDNSPLHF. CDR3 nucleotides: TGTGCCAGCAGCTTAGGGGGTTGGGATAATTCACCCCTCCACTTT.